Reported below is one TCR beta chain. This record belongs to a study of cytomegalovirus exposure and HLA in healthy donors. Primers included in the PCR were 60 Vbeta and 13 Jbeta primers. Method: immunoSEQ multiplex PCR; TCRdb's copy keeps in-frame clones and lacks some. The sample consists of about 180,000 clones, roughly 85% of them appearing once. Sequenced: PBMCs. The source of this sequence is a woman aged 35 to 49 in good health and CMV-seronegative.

CDR3: CASSQGAVYGYTF. The CDR3 bases are TGTGCCAGCAGCCAAGGGGCAGTCTATGGCTACACCTTC. The chain combines TRBV7-9 with TRBJ1-2, with TRBD1 as a possible D gene (5 bases). The CDR3 totals 13 residues. Germline CDR1 and CDR2: SEHNR and FQNEAQ (reference sequence). Trimming took off 5 bases at V and 4 bases at J, with 11 bases between the two ends.